This entry describes one T cell receptor (beta chain). The source of the sample is a study of blood T cell repertoires in COVID-19. For the study at large: In each case, the material was cDNA or gDNA derived from T cells, B-cell-depleted T cells, or PBMCs.

J lost 2 bases, V lost 1 base, and 5 bases had no gene match. The CDR3 has 16 residues. Germline loops: CDR1 SGHTA, CDR2 FQGNSA. Authors' processing steps: Reference gene primers were amplified, and this amplification served to estimate nucleated cell counts. Assay: immunoSEQ multiplex PCR; the TCRdb copy retains only in-frame clones and omits some. V and J calls and clone size are those listed in that table; D and trimming were worked out from the DNA. The sample records 200,000 to 250,000 clones, 85% to 90% being singletons. The TCR originated in a man older than 75 with acute or convalescent COVID-19. The sample consisted of peripheral blood. The chain combines TRBV7-2 with TRBJ2-1; 7 bases are shared with TRBD1. The CDR3 protein is CASSLGQGVPYNEQFF. DNA of the CDR3: TGTGCCAGCAGCTTAGGGCAGGGGGTGCCCTACAATGAGCAGTTCTTC. Using reference TRBV7-2 and TRBJ2-1 for the parts outside the CDR3, the full variable domain is GAGVSQSPSNKVTEKGKDVELRCDPISGHTALYWYRQSLGQGLEFLIYFQGNSAPDKSGLPSDRFSAERTGGSVSTLTIQRTQQEDSAVYLCASSLGQGVPYNEQFFGPGTRLTVL.